These T cell receptor beta chains were read from a single sample in a study of technical replicates of blood from a handful of donors. Here immunoSEQ multiplex PCR was the method, and the copy in TCRdb shows in-frame clones only, minus some. The sample has about 94,000 clones, 95% seen once. The sequenced sample was T cells isolated from PBMCs. The receptor source for this set is a human donor in good health. Each CDR3 is given with its conserved first and last residue. The D gene is left open where the match is weak. Size values are once, few and many counts, or a class for expanded clones, and some rows have none.

d_call: TRBD2
clone_size: NA
v_call: TRBV13
j_call: TRBJ2-1
cdr3_aa: CASSLRTRVYNEQFF
cdr3_nt: TGTGCCAGCAGCCTTCGGACTAGGGTCTACAATGAGCAGTTCTTC

d_call: NA
clone_size: NA
v_call: TRBV13
j_call: TRBJ2-5
cdr3_aa: CASTSRRAHQETQYF
cdr3_nt: TGTGCCAGCACCTCGCGGCGGGCACACCAAGAGACCCAGTACTTC

d_call: TRBD1
clone_size: NA
v_call: TRBV19
j_call: TRBJ2-7
cdr3_aa: CASSRGQGLSSYEQYF
cdr3_nt: TGTGCCAGTAGTAGGGGACAGGGCCTAAGCTCCTACGAGCAGTACTTC

d_call: TRBD2
clone_size: NA
v_call: TRBV9
j_call: TRBJ2-6
cdr3_aa: CASSGGTSGISSGANVLTF
cdr3_nt: TGTGCCAGCAGCGGAGGGACTAGCGGGATTAGCTCTGGGGCCAACGTCCTGACTTTC

d_call: NA
clone_size: NA
v_call: TRBV19
j_call: TRBJ2-1
cdr3_aa: CASSIESRVNEQFF
cdr3_nt: TGTGCCAGTAGTATAGAGTCCAGGGTCAATGAGCAGTTCTTC

d_call: NA
clone_size: NA
v_call: TRBV6-4
j_call: TRBJ1-1
cdr3_aa: CASSEHRNTEAFF
cdr3_nt: TGTGCCAGCAGTGAACACAGGAACACTGAAGCTTTCTTT

d_call: NA
clone_size: NA
v_call: TRBV7-3
j_call: TRBJ2-5
cdr3_aa: CASSRGTGETQYF
cdr3_nt: TGTGCCAGCAGCCGGGGGACGGGAGAGACCCAGTACTTC

d_call: TRBD2
clone_size: NA
v_call: TRBV5-4
j_call: TRBJ2-1
cdr3_aa: CASSVLAGGRVNEQFF
cdr3_nt: TGTGCCAGCAGCGTATTAGCGGGAGGGCGAGTTAATGAGCAGTTCTTC

d_call: NA
clone_size: NA
v_call: TRBV7-9
j_call: TRBJ2-7
cdr3_aa: CASSEDTYEQYF
cdr3_nt: TGTGCCAGCAGCGAAGACACCTACGAGCAGTACTTC

d_call: NA
clone_size: NA
v_call: TRBV15
j_call: TRBJ2-3
cdr3_aa: CATSRVRGGSSDTDTQYF
cdr3_nt: TGTGCCACCAGCAGGGTTCGTGGTGGATCTAGCGACACAGATACGCAGTATTTT

d_call: TRBD2
clone_size: NA
v_call: TRBV28
j_call: TRBJ2-1
cdr3_aa: CASSPIQGTSSNNEQFF
cdr3_nt: TGTGCCAGCAGCCCTATACAGGGGACTAGCAGCAACAATGAGCAGTTCTTC

d_call: TRBD1
clone_size: NA
v_call: TRBV6-5
j_call: TRBJ1-3
cdr3_aa: CASSRTGDSGNTIYF
cdr3_nt: TGTGCCAGCAGTCGGACAGGAGACTCTGGAAACACCATATATTTT

d_call: TRBD1
clone_size: NA
v_call: TRBV27
j_call: TRBJ2-2
cdr3_aa: CASSTSGTGKTGELFF
cdr3_nt: TGTGCCAGCAGTACATCCGGGACAGGGAAAACCGGGGAGCTGTTTTTT

d_call: NA
clone_size: NA
v_call: TRBV5-1
j_call: TRBJ1-1
cdr3_aa: CASSLGGGLNTEAFF
cdr3_nt: TGCGCCAGCAGCTTGGGTGGGGGGTTAAACACTGAAGCTTTCTTT

d_call: NA
clone_size: NA
v_call: TRBV20-1
j_call: TRBJ1-2
cdr3_aa: CSAHYNYGYTF
cdr3_nt: TGCAGTGCTCACTATAACTATGGCTACACCTTC

d_call: TRBD1
clone_size: NA
v_call: TRBV5-1
j_call: TRBJ1-2
cdr3_aa: CASSLKQGAYGYTF
cdr3_nt: TGCGCCAGCAGCTTAAAACAGGGGGCATATGGCTACACCTTC

d_call: TRBD1
clone_size: NA
v_call: TRBV15
j_call: TRBJ2-7
cdr3_aa: CATRVTGGKTYEQYF
cdr3_nt: TGTGCCACCAGAGTGACAGGGGGCAAAACCTACGAGCAGTACTTC

d_call: NA
clone_size: once
v_call: TRBV15
j_call: TRBJ2-2
cdr3_aa: CATSREQGVNTGELFF
cdr3_nt: TGTGCCACCAGCAGAGAACAGGGAGTGAACACCGGGGAGCTGTTTTTT

d_call: NA
clone_size: NA
v_call: TRBV6-6
j_call: TRBJ1-1
cdr3_aa: CASSYSPGATEAFF
cdr3_nt: TGTGCCAGCAGTTACAGTCCGGGTGCCACTGAAGCTTTCTTT

d_call: TRBD2
clone_size: NA
v_call: TRBV2
j_call: TRBJ2-5
cdr3_aa: CASIRQSLAGAPETQYF
cdr3_nt: TGTGCCAGCATCCGCCAATCACTAGCGGGAGCTCCAGAGACCCAGTACTTC

d_call: TRBD2
clone_size: NA
v_call: TRBV7-9
j_call: TRBJ2-1
cdr3_aa: CASSLAGAGGRYNEQFF
cdr3_nt: TGTGCCAGCAGCTTAGCCGGGGCGGGAGGGCGATACAATGAGCAGTTCTTC

d_call: NA
clone_size: NA
v_call: TRBV21-1
j_call: TRBJ1-5
cdr3_aa: CASYQGLSSNQPQHF
cdr3_nt: TGTGCCAGCTACCAGGGGCTTAGTAGCAATCAGCCCCAGCATTTT

d_call: NA
clone_size: NA
v_call: TRBV7-2
j_call: TRBJ2-7
cdr3_aa: CASSLGNAGYEQYF
cdr3_nt: TGTGCCAGCAGCTTAGGAAACGCCGGTTACGAGCAGTACTTC

d_call: NA
clone_size: NA
v_call: TRBV4-1
j_call: TRBJ2-7
cdr3_aa: CASSQLRGGSYEQYF
cdr3_nt: TGCGCCAGCAGCCAGCTTCGGGGAGGCTCCTACGAGCAGTACTTC

d_call: NA
clone_size: NA
v_call: TRBV15
j_call: TRBJ1-5
cdr3_aa: CATSRHLGTSVAQHF
cdr3_nt: TGTGCCACCAGCAGGCACCTGGGGACTAGCGTCGCCCAGCATTTT

d_call: NA
clone_size: NA
v_call: TRBV7-8
j_call: TRBJ2-5
cdr3_aa: CASSPPVRGAETQYF
cdr3_nt: TGTGCCAGCAGCCCTCCAGTCAGGGGGGCGGAGACCCAGTACTTC

d_call: NA
clone_size: NA
v_call: TRBV15
j_call: TRBJ2-1
cdr3_aa: CATQGNGHEQFF
cdr3_nt: TGTGCCACCCAGGGAAACGGCCATGAGCAGTTCTTC

d_call: TRBD1
clone_size: once
v_call: TRBV19
j_call: TRBJ2-3
cdr3_aa: CASRPGQGTDTQYF
cdr3_nt: TGTGCCAGTAGGCCCGGACAGGGCACAGATACGCAGTATTTT

d_call: TRBD2
clone_size: NA
v_call: TRBV9
j_call: TRBJ2-3
cdr3_aa: CASSVFPTSGVTDTQYF
cdr3_nt: TGTGCCAGCAGCGTCTTTCCAACTAGCGGGGTCACAGATACGCAGTATTTT

d_call: TRBD1
clone_size: NA
v_call: TRBV4-1
j_call: TRBJ1-3
cdr3_aa: CASSQTGSGNTIYF
cdr3_nt: TGCGCCAGCAGCCAGACAGGGTCTGGAAACACCATATATTTT

d_call: NA
clone_size: NA
v_call: TRBV27
j_call: TRBJ1-5
cdr3_aa: CASKKGQDPYQPQHF
cdr3_nt: TGTGCCAGCAAAAAGGGGCAGGACCCCTATCAGCCCCAGCATTTT

d_call: NA
clone_size: NA
v_call: TRBV19
j_call: TRBJ1-2
cdr3_aa: CASSMRRREGYTF
cdr3_nt: TGTGCCAGTAGTATGCGGCGGAGGGAAGGCTACACCTTC

d_call: TRBD1
clone_size: NA
v_call: TRBV19
j_call: TRBJ2-2
cdr3_aa: CASSILAAGTGSRGELFF
cdr3_nt: TGTGCCAGTAGTATTTTGGCGGCCGGGACAGGGTCCAGGGGGGAGCTGTTTTTT

d_call: TRBD1
clone_size: NA
v_call: TRBV13
j_call: TRBJ1-1
cdr3_aa: CASSPTRAGWTGLNTEAFF
cdr3_nt: TGTGCCAGCAGCCCAACCAGGGCAGGATGGACAGGTTTGAACACTGAAGCTTTCTTT

d_call: NA
clone_size: once
v_call: TRBV9
j_call: TRBJ1-2
cdr3_aa: CASSVDETTAEVYGYTF
cdr3_nt: TGTGCCAGCAGCGTAGACGAAACCACCGCTGAGGTCTATGGCTACACCTTC

d_call: NA
clone_size: NA
v_call: TRBV11-1
j_call: TRBJ2-3
cdr3_aa: CASSLLQETDTQYF
cdr3_nt: TGTGCCAGCAGCTTATTACAGGAGACAGATACGCAGTATTTT

d_call: NA
clone_size: NA
v_call: TRBV5-1
j_call: TRBJ2-5
cdr3_aa: CASSLTTETETQYF
cdr3_nt: TGCGCCAGCAGCTTGACGACTGAGACGGAGACCCAGTACTTC

d_call: TRBD2
clone_size: NA
v_call: TRBV5-1
j_call: TRBJ2-2
cdr3_aa: CASSLGLAGGPFTGELFF
cdr3_nt: TGCGCCAGCAGCTTGGGACTAGCGGGGGGCCCCTTCACCGGGGAGCTGTTTTTT

d_call: NA
clone_size: NA
v_call: TRBV6-5
j_call: TRBJ2-5
cdr3_aa: CASSVIYGETQYF
cdr3_nt: TGTGCCAGCAGCGTAATATACGGGGAGACCCAGTACTTC

d_call: TRBD1
clone_size: NA
v_call: TRBV5-4
j_call: TRBJ1-2
cdr3_aa: CASTTAGTGPYGYTF
cdr3_nt: TGTGCCAGCACCACAGCCGGGACAGGCCCCTATGGCTACACCTTC

d_call: TRBD1
clone_size: NA
v_call: TRBV7-2
j_call: TRBJ2-7
cdr3_aa: CASSSGRGTGSYEQYF
cdr3_nt: TGTGCCAGCAGCTCCGGTAGGGGGACAGGGTCCTACGAGCAGTACTTC

d_call: TRBD1
clone_size: once
v_call: TRBV6-1
j_call: TRBJ2-5
cdr3_aa: CASSDLQGARETQYF
cdr3_nt: TGTGCCAGCAGTGACTTACAGGGGGCGCGGGAGACCCAGTACTTC

d_call: NA
clone_size: NA
v_call: TRBV19
j_call: TRBJ2-1
cdr3_aa: CASSIGVLGSYNEQFF
cdr3_nt: TGTGCCAGTAGTATCGGGGTACTGGGCTCCTACAATGAGCAGTTCTTC

d_call: TRBD1
clone_size: NA
v_call: TRBV9
j_call: TRBJ1-2
cdr3_aa: CASSVGQGLGGLYGYTF
cdr3_nt: TGTGCCAGCAGCGTTGGACAGGGTCTGGGGGGCCTATATGGCTACACCTTC

d_call: NA
clone_size: NA
v_call: TRBV19
j_call: TRBJ2-1
cdr3_aa: CASSIQGMYNEQFF
cdr3_nt: TGTGCCAGTAGTATCCAGGGTATGTACAATGAGCAGTTCTTC

d_call: TRBD2
clone_size: NA
v_call: TRBV5-1
j_call: TRBJ2-1
cdr3_aa: CASSPAGGYNEQFF
cdr3_nt: TGCGCCAGCAGCCCGGCGGGGGGCTACAATGAGCAGTTCTTC

d_call: TRBD1
clone_size: NA
v_call: TRBV4-1
j_call: TRBJ2-2
cdr3_aa: CASSQLGQGARTGELFF
cdr3_nt: TGCGCCAGCAGCCAACTCGGACAGGGGGCGCGCACCGGGGAGCTGTTTTTT

d_call: TRBD2
clone_size: NA
v_call: TRBV30
j_call: TRBJ2-5
cdr3_aa: CAWRSGRGQETQYF
cdr3_nt: TGTGCCTGGAGATCCGGGCGGGGGCAAGAGACCCAGTACTTC

d_call: NA
clone_size: once
v_call: TRBV27
j_call: TRBJ2-1
cdr3_aa: CASSLSGSSYNEQFF
cdr3_nt: TGTGCCAGCAGTTTATCGGGGAGCTCCTACAATGAGCAGTTCTTC

d_call: NA
clone_size: NA
v_call: TRBV11-2
j_call: TRBJ1-4
cdr3_aa: CASSLDLQGAVLGEKLFF
cdr3_nt: TGTGCCAGCAGCTTAGATCTACAGGGAGCGGTATTAGGGGAAAAACTGTTTTTT

d_call: NA
clone_size: NA
v_call: TRBV6-8
j_call: TRBJ2-3
cdr3_aa: CASTSTGFTDTQYF
cdr3_nt: TGTGCCAGCACCTCGACAGGCTTCACAGATACGCAGTATTTT

d_call: NA
clone_size: NA
v_call: TRBV30
j_call: TRBJ1-4
cdr3_aa: CAWTPGGKNEKLFF
cdr3_nt: TGTGCCTGGACCCCCGGGGGAAAAAATGAAAAACTGTTTTTT

d_call: TRBD2
clone_size: NA
v_call: TRBV30
j_call: TRBJ2-1
cdr3_aa: CAGGLGGGFYNEQFF
cdr3_nt: TGTGCCGGAGGGTTAGGCGGGGGGTTCTACAATGAGCAGTTCTTC

d_call: NA
clone_size: NA
v_call: TRBV19
j_call: TRBJ1-4
cdr3_aa: CASSIVRGTPTNEKLFF
cdr3_nt: TGTGCCAGTAGTATTGTTCGGGGAACCCCAACTAATGAAAAACTGTTTTTT

d_call: TRBD2
clone_size: NA
v_call: TRBV6-1
j_call: TRBJ2-3
cdr3_aa: CASSELWEGLGDTQYF
cdr3_nt: TGTGCCAGCAGTGAATTGTGGGAGGGCCTTGGGGATACGCAGTATTTT

d_call: TRBD1
clone_size: NA
v_call: TRBV18
j_call: TRBJ2-5
cdr3_aa: CASSPQTGGGETQYF
cdr3_nt: TGTGCCAGCTCACCGCAGACAGGGGGTGGAGAGACCCAGTACTTC

d_call: NA
clone_size: NA
v_call: TRBV27
j_call: TRBJ1-2
cdr3_aa: CASSLGLGAANYGYTF
cdr3_nt: TGTGCCAGCAGTTTAGGTTTGGGGGCGGCTAACTATGGCTACACCTTC

d_call: NA
clone_size: NA
v_call: TRBV5-1
j_call: TRBJ1-2
cdr3_aa: CASSILKGRSGYTF
cdr3_nt: TGCGCCAGCAGCATATTAAAGGGGCGAAGCGGCTACACCTTC

d_call: TRBD1
clone_size: NA
v_call: TRBV14
j_call: TRBJ2-5
cdr3_aa: CASSQSGQGKETQYF
cdr3_nt: TGTGCCAGCAGCCAATCCGGACAGGGCAAGGAGACCCAGTACTTC

d_call: NA
clone_size: NA
v_call: TRBV5-1
j_call: TRBJ2-7
cdr3_aa: CASSPLGQQLLAYEQYF
cdr3_nt: TGCGCCAGCAGCCCACTAGGACAGCAACTACTGGCCTACGAGCAGTACTTC